Listed below are T cell receptor beta chains from one sample, sequenced in a study of metastatic and nonmetastatic thyroid tumors. With MiXCR, TCRdb called clones anew from the PCR reads. The profile shows around 19,000 clones, under 30% of them singletons. Sequenced sample: tumor tissue. The receptors here all came from a male donor with papillary thyroid cancer or a benign thyroid nodule (not recorded which). Some clones in this sample may be carry-over from other donors' samples. The CDR3 runs from the conserved cysteine through the conserved F or W. Fields, in order: CDR3 DNA, CDR3 protein, V gene, D gene, J gene, clone size. The D gene is left open where the match is weak. Some rows have no size entry. The others give once, few or many, or a class for an expanded clone.

cdr3_nt: TGTGCCAGCAGCTTAGGGCGGCTAGCGGGGATAGGGGACCAAGAGACCCAGTACTTC
cdr3_aa: CASSLGRLAGIGDQETQYF
v_call: TRBV7-2
d_call: TRBD2
j_call: TRBJ2-5
clone_size: NA

cdr3_nt: TGTGCCAGTACCCCGGGCAGGGCGAGGGACGAGCAGTACTTC
cdr3_aa: CASTPGRARDEQYF
v_call: TRBV28
d_call: NA
j_call: TRBJ2-7
clone_size: NA

cdr3_nt: TGCAGTGCCCCGGACCCCTATACCTACGAGCAGTACTTC
cdr3_aa: CSAPDPYTYEQYF
v_call: TRBV20-1
d_call: NA
j_call: TRBJ2-7
clone_size: once

cdr3_nt: TGTGCCAGTAGCCCCCGAGGGTTGGAGACCCAGTACTTC
cdr3_aa: CASSPRGLETQYF
v_call: TRBV19
d_call: NA
j_call: TRBJ2-5
clone_size: few

cdr3_nt: TGTGCCTGGAGTTTCGGGATGAGCACAGATACGCAGTATTTT
cdr3_aa: CAWSFGMSTDTQYF
v_call: TRBV30
d_call: NA
j_call: TRBJ2-3
clone_size: few

cdr3_nt: TGTGCCAGCGGGAACCCCGGGACAGGACTCTCCTCTGGGGCCAACGTCCTGACTTTC
cdr3_aa: CASGNPGTGLSSGANVLTF
v_call: TRBV19
d_call: TRBD1
j_call: TRBJ2-6
clone_size: many

cdr3_nt: TGCAGTGCTAGGCTGACAGGGACGAGCTCCTACGAGCAGTACTTC
cdr3_aa: CSARLTGTSSYEQYF
v_call: TRBV20-1
d_call: TRBD1
j_call: TRBJ2-7
clone_size: NA

cdr3_nt: TGCAGTGCTAGAGGCCCCGTGGAGACCCAGTACTTC
cdr3_aa: CSARGPVETQYF
v_call: TRBV20-1
d_call: NA
j_call: TRBJ2-5
clone_size: many

cdr3_nt: TGTGCCAGCAGTTTAGAGGCGGGAGGGGGCTCCTACGAGCAGTACTTC
cdr3_aa: CASSLEAGGGSYEQYF
v_call: TRBV12-3/TRBV12-4
d_call: TRBD2
j_call: TRBJ2-7
clone_size: NA

cdr3_nt: TGCGCCAGCAGCTTCCGACAGGGGCTTTTCACAGATACGCAGTATTTT
cdr3_aa: CASSFRQGLFTDTQYF
v_call: TRBV5-1
d_call: TRBD1
j_call: TRBJ2-3
clone_size: many

cdr3_nt: TGCAGTGCAAGCAGCGGGAGGGCCTGGAAAGAGCAGTACTTC
cdr3_aa: CSASSGRAWKEQYF
v_call: TRBV20-1
d_call: TRBD2
j_call: TRBJ2-7
clone_size: few

cdr3_nt: TGTGCCAGCAGCTTAGGTCAGGGGGAGGGCTATGGCTACACCTTC
cdr3_aa: CASSLGQGEGYGYTF
v_call: TRBV7-2
d_call: TRBD1
j_call: TRBJ1-2
clone_size: few

cdr3_nt: TGTGCCACCAGCAGATCTCAGGGGGCGTCAGATACACAGTATTTT
cdr3_aa: CATSRSQGASDTQYF
v_call: TRBV15
d_call: TRBD1
j_call: TRBJ2-3
clone_size: few

cdr3_nt: TGTGCCTGGAATCTCGCTAGCGGTTACAATGAGCAGTTCTTC
cdr3_aa: CAWNLASGYNEQFF
v_call: TRBV30
d_call: TRBD2
j_call: TRBJ2-1
clone_size: medium-sized

cdr3_nt: TGCGCCAGCAGCTTGGTGGGCGAAGACTCGAACGAGCAGTACTTC
cdr3_aa: CASSLVGEDSNEQYF
v_call: TRBV5-1
d_call: NA
j_call: TRBJ2-7
clone_size: few

cdr3_nt: TGTGCCAGCACCCCGGGAGGGGCGAACTATGAAAAACTGTTTTTT
cdr3_aa: CASTPGGANYEKLFF
v_call: TRBV28
d_call: NA
j_call: TRBJ1-4
clone_size: few

cdr3_nt: TGTGCCAGCAGCTTTTTCAGTCTTTCCTACGAGCAGTACTTC
cdr3_aa: CASSFFSLSYEQYF
v_call: TRBV5-8
d_call: NA
j_call: TRBJ2-7
clone_size: once

cdr3_nt: TGTGCCAGCAGCAACCACAGGAACTTAGCCAAAAACATTCAGTACTTC
cdr3_aa: CASSNHRNLAKNIQYF
v_call: TRBV6-1
d_call: NA
j_call: TRBJ2-4
clone_size: NA

cdr3_nt: TGTGCCAGCAGCTTAACCTCGTATGGCTCACCCCTCCACTTT
cdr3_aa: CASSLTSYGSPLHF
v_call: TRBV11-3
d_call: NA
j_call: TRBJ1-6
clone_size: NA

cdr3_nt: TGTGCCAGCGAAATTAGCGGGAGAACCTACGAGCAGTACTTC
cdr3_aa: CASEISGRTYEQYF
v_call: TRBV6-2/TRBV6-3
d_call: TRBD2
j_call: TRBJ2-7
clone_size: NA

cdr3_nt: TGTGCCAGCAGCCTAGGACTGATCAATCAGCCCCAGCATTTT
cdr3_aa: CASSLGLINQPQHF
v_call: TRBV7-8
d_call: NA
j_call: TRBJ1-5
clone_size: NA

cdr3_nt: TGTGTCATCAGTGAGTCAGGAAACACCATATATTTT
cdr3_aa: CVISESGNTIYF
v_call: TRBV10-3
d_call: NA
j_call: TRBJ1-3
clone_size: NA

cdr3_nt: TGCAGTGCTAGTCGGGGACAGAAGTGGGACATTCAGTACTTC
cdr3_aa: CSASRGQKWDIQYF
v_call: TRBV20-1
d_call: TRBD1
j_call: TRBJ2-4
clone_size: many

cdr3_nt: TGTGCCAGTAACTTTATAGGCCAGGGGAAAGAGACCCAGTACTTC
cdr3_aa: CASNFIGQGKETQYF
v_call: TRBV19
d_call: NA
j_call: TRBJ2-5
clone_size: few